The source of this T cell receptor (beta chain) is a study of cytomegalovirus exposure and HLA in healthy donors. The CDR3 spans 12 residues. The V gene end was trimmed by 6 bases and the J gene end by 14 bases; junction bases not matched to a gene: 7. The germline gives CDR1 SGHTA, CDR2 FQGNSA. In regard to this clone: No antigen is known for it.

PCR used 60 Vbeta primers and 13 Jbeta primers. The data were produced by immunoSEQ multiplex PCR, yet TCRdb's version contains in-frame clones alone and is incomplete. The top ten clones hold roughly 3.2% of a sample with around 120,000 clones, 60% to 85% of them seen once. Findings and limits, study-wide: A highly shared variant cluster was judged a likely technical artifact. There were some V segments, including TRBV6-2 and TRBV6-3, excluded as indistinguishable.

Sequences were obtained from PBMCs. This chain joins TRBV7-2 and TRBJ1-6; 7 bases are shared with TRBD1. The sequence came from a man aged 25-45 years in good health and CMV-seronegative. CDR3 nucleotide sequence: TGTGCCAGCAGTTCAGGGGGATTCACCCTCCACTTT. This sequence encodes CASSSGGFTLHF.